The T cell receptor beta chain under discussion was sequenced for a study of monozygotic twins with inflammatory bowel disease. Germline-derived CDR1 and CDR2 are MNHNS and SASEGT. The length of the CDR3 is 13 residues. No DNA is given; TCRdb re-called the 5' RACE reads and lists each CDR3 protein once. This sample lists some 450,000 distinct CDR3 sequences; its ten largest clones have 2.4%. This receptor was taken from a human donor with ulcerative colitis or Crohn's disease, or a healthy co-twin of an affected twin (not recorded which). The source material was blood. This sequence joins TRBV6-1 and TRBJ2-3; TCRdb's assignment of TRBD2 cannot be checked, as there is no DNA. CDR3 loop: CASMDWNTDTQYF.